The 31 T cell receptor beta chains below were found in one sample sequenced in a study of shared clonotypes between healthy human individuals. The repertoire was sequenced with immunoSEQ multiplex PCR; TCRdb's copy has only in-frame clones and lacks some. The sample shows 2 million to 2.5 million clones, 90% to 95% of them seen only once. Specimen: naive CD4+ T cells from PBMCs. The subset here: CD45RA+ positively selected. The receptors originated from a man between 18 and 35 years old in good health. Some clones in this sample may be carry-over from other donors' samples.

The chain combines TRBV4-1 with TRBJ2-4; a weak D match, TRBD2 (6 bases). CDR1 is MGHRA and CDR2 is YSYEKL in the germline V gene. V lost 4 bases and J 1 base, leaving 23 bases between the germline ends. There are 19 residues in the CDR3. The CDR3 sequence: CASSPQWGRTTWAKNIQYF. DNA of the CDR3: TGCGCCAGCAGCCCACAATGGGGGAGGACAACTTGGGCCAAAAACATTCAGTACTTC.

On this clone itself: Other DNA sequences in this specimen translate into the identical CDR3. The V gene is TRBV10-3, the J gene TRBJ2-3, with 8 bases identical to TRBD1. The CDR3 consists of 13 residues. V was pared by 6 bases and J by 4 bases, with 3 bases of the junction left unmatched. Germline CDR1 ENHRY, CDR2 SYGVKD. CDR3 nucleotides: TGTGCCATCAGCGCAGGGGGCCCAGATACGCAGTATTTT. It specifies CAISAGGPDTQYF.

The rearrangement uses TRBV30 and TRBJ2-1; 8 nucleotides match TRBD2. V shed 3 bases, J shed 9 bases, and the junction held 4 bases outside the gene matches. The germline CDR1 and CDR2 sequences are GTSNPN and SVGIG (reference sequence). The CDR3 extends over 12 amino acids. In DNA form, the CDR3 reads TGTGCCTGGAGCGGGGGGGGAGGTGAGCAGTTCTTC. It encodes CAWSGGGGEQFF.

The rearrangement joins TRBV28 to TRBJ1-1, with TRBD1 matching over 7 bases. CDR1 MDHEN and CDR2 SYDVKM come from the germline V gene. J was trimmed by 1 base and V by 9 bases; bases with no gene match: 8. This CDR3 comprises 14 residues. Here the CDR3 reads CASRTGTENTEAFF. CDR3 sequence (DNA): TGTGCCAGTAGAACCGGGACAGAGAACACTGAAGCTTTCTTT.

This chain connects TRBV6-5 to TRBJ1-4, with D perhaps TRBD1 (6 bases). Trimming shortened V by 5 bases and J by 8 bases, and 18 bases separated the two germline ends. The V gene's germline CDR1 is MNHEY and CDR2 SVGAGI. The CDR3 loop spans 15 amino acids. For the CDR3, the DNA is TGTGCCAGCAGTCCCTCTGGACCGAGGGGGGAAAAACTGTTTTTT. It encodes CASSPSGPRGEKLFF.

On this clone itself: At one boundary the junction diverges from the germline segment, which might be a read error. The chain recombines TRBV11-3 with TRBJ1-1; D is possibly TRBD1 (6 bases). The CDR3 totals 13 residues. The germline V gene encodes CDR1 SGHNT and CDR2 YENEEA. In DNA form, the CDR3 reads TGTGCCAGCAGCGTAGAACAGGGTACTGAAGCTTTCTTT. Encoded protein: CASSVEQGTEAFF.

The chain carries TRBV19 and TRBJ2-1; D ambiguous. Trimming shortened V by 6 bases and J by 8 bases, and 5 bases separated the two germline ends. The germline V gene encodes CDR1 LNHDA and CDR2 SQIVND (reference sequence). The CDR3 contains 10 residues. CDR3: CASRSDEQFF. CDR3 nucleotide sequence: TGTGCCAGTAGGAGTGATGAGCAGTTCTTC.

The chain uses TRBV7-9 and TRBJ2-3; 7 bases match TRBD1. V was pared by 4 bases and J by 4 bases, with 11 bases of the junction left unmatched. The CDR3 runs 16 residues. Per the germline V gene, CDR1 is SEHNR and CDR2 is FQNEAQ (reference sequence). CDR3 in DNA: TGTGCCAGCAGCTATGGGGAAGGGGGCAGGGCAGATACGCAGTATTTT. Translated, it gives CASSYGEGGRADTQYF.

The chain recombines TRBV5-4 with TRBJ2-1, with TRBD2 identical over 16 bases. The CDR3 extends over 18 amino acids. Per the germline V gene, CDR1 is SGHNT and CDR2 is YYREEE (reference sequence). Trimming took 3 bases from V and 7 from J; bases not matched to a gene: 10. As DNA, the CDR3 is TGTGCCAGCAGCTCGGGGACTAGCGGGAGGGCCTCGGGTAATGAGCAGTTCTTC. Its protein product is CASSSGTSGRASGNEQFF.

The chain has TRBV7-9 and TRBJ2-5, with unresolved D. Germline CDR1 and CDR2: SEHNR and FQNEAQ (reference sequence). V lost 5 bases to trimming and J lost 0 bases, with 22 bases between them. The length of the CDR3 is 18 residues. CDR3 sequence reads: CASSPSNHLGPNQETQYF. The CDR3 nucleotides read TGTGCCAGCAGCCCCTCGAACCACCTTGGGCCAAACCAAGAGACCCAGTACTTC.

This chain connects TRBV10-3 to TRBJ1-1, with 9 bases matching TRBD1. The germline V gene encodes CDR1 ENHRY and CDR2 SYGVKD. Trimming at V came to 1 base and at J to 5 bases, leaving 2 bases not matched to a gene. There are 14 residues in the CDR3. The CDR3 DNA reads TGTGCCATCAGTGAGTTAGGACAGGGGACTGAAGCTTTCTTT. This encodes CAISELGQGTEAFF.

The CDR3 loop reads CASSHSRLRAPRITQYF. For the CDR3, the DNA is TGCGCCAGCAGCCATTCCCGGCTCAGGGCACCGAGAATAACGCAGTATTTT. This chain connects TRBV4-1 to TRBJ2-3; perhaps TRBD1 as D (5 bases). The germline V gene has CDR1 MGHRA and CDR2 YSYEKL. V was trimmed by 3 bases and J by 9 bases, leaving 25 bases between them. The CDR3 consists of 17 residues.

The V call is TRBV28, the J call TRBJ2-2, with D hard to call. The CDR3 is 12 amino acids. Germline CDR1 is MDHEN and CDR2 is SYDVKM. With 9 bases removed from V and 0 bases from J, the gap between germline ends came to 5 bases. In DNA form, the CDR3 reads TGTGCCAGTCAAGCGAACACCGGGGAGCTGTTTTTT. Its protein product is CASQANTGELFF.

The rearrangement uses TRBV5-1 and TRBJ2-3; 9 bases are shared with TRBD1. The CDR3 extends over 14 amino acids. V was clipped by 6 bases and J by 2 bases; unmatched bases: 4. Per the germline V gene, CDR1 is SGHRS and CDR2 is YFSETQ. The chain's CDR3 is CASNGQGYTDTQYF. The CDR3 coding sequence is TGCGCCAGCAACGGACAGGGGTACACAGATACGCAGTATTTT.

V and J are TRBV28 and TRBJ2-2; D remains ambiguous. The CDR3 extends over 14 amino acids. Germline values: CDR1 MDHEN, CDR2 SYDVKM. V was pared by 4 bases and J by 4 bases, with 10 bases between. CDR3 DNA: TGTGCCAGCAGTTCCCCGTCCGCCACCGGGGAGCTGTTTTTT. Translation: CASSSPSATGELFF.

For this clone: The same CDR3 also results from other DNA sequences found in this sample. The V gene is TRBV5-1, the J gene TRBJ1-2; the match to TRBD1 covers 8 bases. Germline CDR1 and CDR2: SGHRS and YFSETQ. The CDR3 extends over 13 amino acids. Trimming at V came to 4 bases and at J to 4 bases, leaving 3 bases not matched to a gene. CDR3 sequence reads: CASSPGQGYGYTF. CDR3 nucleotides: TGCGCCAGCAGCCCAGGACAGGGCTATGGCTACACCTTC.

The chain recombines TRBV30 with TRBJ2-7, with no clear D. This CDR3 has 15 residues. From germline, CDR1 is GTSNPN and CDR2 SVGIG (reference sequence). V was cut by 0 bases and J by 1 base, with 13 bases left in between. CDR3 in amino acids: CAWSVGRSVSYEQYF. CDR3 nucleotide sequence: TGTGCCTGGAGTGTCGGCAGGTCGGTTTCCTACGAGCAGTACTTC.

This chain links TRBV25-1 with TRBJ1-1; no firm D call. Germline assignment: CDR1 MGHDK and CDR2 SYGVNS. The CDR3 extends over 12 amino acids. V was clipped by 8 bases and J by 10 bases, with 17 bases between them. As DNA, the CDR3 is TGTGCCAGCTCGGGCCCGACGACGGCAGCTTTCTTT. Amino acids: CASSGPTTAAFF.

The chain carries TRBV11-3 and TRBJ2-7; perhaps TRBD2 as D (5 bases). Trimming took 5 bases from V and 3 from J, leaving 11 bases between them. This CDR3 has 13 residues. Germline V lookup: CDR1 SGHNT, CDR2 YENEEA. CDR3 region: CASSPGSGYEQYF. CDR3 DNA sequence: TGTGCCAGCAGCCCGGGATCAGGCTACGAGCAGTACTTC. Drawing the rest from reference TRBV11-3 and TRBJ2-7, the complete variable domain is EAGVVQSPRYKIIEKKQPVAFWCNPISGHNTLYWYLQNLGQGPELLIRYENEEAVDDSQLPKDRFSAERLKGVDSTLKIQPAELGDSAVYLCASSPGSGYEQYFGPGTRLTVT.

This clone was counted once. The J gene is TRBJ2-3, the V gene TRBV7-8; D is uncertain. This CDR3 has 14 residues. Trimming removed 3 bases from V and 0 bases from J, with 7 bases in between. Germline lookup yields CDR1 SGHVS and CDR2 FQNEAQ. The CDR3 is CASSFVSSTDTQYF. CDR3 nucleotide sequence: TGTGCCAGCAGCTTCGTATCTAGCACAGATACGCAGTATTTT.

The V call is TRBV5-1, the J call TRBJ2-2; D uncertain. The germline V and J ends were trimmed by 2 bases and 0 bases, with 8 bases remaining between them. Germline assignment: CDR1 SGHRS and CDR2 YFSETQ. The CDR3 totals 15 residues. The CDR3 is CASSFPLANTGELFF. Written as DNA, the CDR3 is TGCGCCAGCAGCTTTCCGCTAGCGAACACCGGGGAGCTGTTTTTT.

The chain links TRBV6-1 to TRBJ2-7; TRBD1 aligns across 7 bases. The CDR3 runs to 17 residues. The trim removed 1 base at V and 3 bases at J, leaving 12 bases unmatched. CDR1 is MNHNS, CDR2 SASEGT, per germline. This chain's CDR3 is CASSEGANRQGRYEQYF. The CDR3 nucleotides read TGTGCCAGCAGTGAAGGGGCCAATCGACAGGGCCGCTACGAGCAGTACTTC.

The J gene is TRBJ2-2, the V gene TRBV19; D not certain. Germline CDR1 LNHDA, CDR2 SQIVND (reference sequence). The CDR3 is made up of 15 amino acids. V lost 3 bases and J lost 3, with 11 bases in between. The DNA for the CDR3 is TGTGCCAGTAGTATCCCGGAGCTCGACACCGGGGAGCTGTTTTTT. The encoded protein is CASSIPELDTGELFF.

The chain is built from TRBV9 and TRBJ2-2, with a weak D call TRBD1 (5 bases). Per germline, CDR1 SGDLS and CDR2 YYNGEE. The length of the CDR3 is 16 residues. V was clipped by 0 bases and J by 7 bases, with 16 bases between them. The CDR3 protein is CASSVEWQGRNGELFF. For the CDR3, the DNA is TGTGCCAGCAGCGTAGAGTGGCAGGGAAGGAACGGGGAGCTGTTTTTT.

This chain links TRBV5-1 with TRBJ2-7; 10 bases fit TRBD1. Trimming cost V 7 bases and J 4 bases; bases outside gene matches: 5. Germline lookup yields CDR1 SGHRS and CDR2 YFSETQ. This CDR3 contains 13 residues. CDR3 sequence: CASAGTGEYEQYF. For the CDR3, the DNA is TGCGCCAGCGCTGGGACAGGGGAGTACGAGCAGTACTTC.

As regards this clone: Its ends do not fully match the called genes, so a read error is possible. This chain links TRBV28 with TRBJ1-3; D uncertain. The CDR3 spans 12 residues. In germline, CDR1 is MDHEN, CDR2 SYDVKM. CDR3 nucleotides: TGTGCCAGCAGTCCCGCGGGGAGGACCTACAATTTT. Its protein is CASSPAGRTYNF.

The genes are TRBV25-1 and TRBJ2-3, with 8 bases that match TRBD2. V lost 4 bases and J lost 4; bases outside the gene matches: 4. CDR1 MGHDK and CDR2 SYGVNS come from the germline V gene. There are 14 residues in the CDR3. CDR3 in amino acids: CASSGAGVADTQYF. Here the CDR3 DNA reads TGTGCCAGCAGTGGAGCGGGAGTGGCAGATACGCAGTATTTT.

The chain combines TRBV19 with TRBJ1-2; 8 bases match TRBD1. The ends lost 3 bases at V and 2 bases at J; junction bases unmatched: 5. This CDR3 is built from 15 residues. Per germline, CDR1 LNHDA and CDR2 SQIVND (reference sequence). The CDR3 sequence: CASSISGQENYGYTF. The CDR3 nucleotides are TGTGCCAGTAGTATTTCGGGACAGGAAAACTATGGCTACACCTTC.

CDR3 sequence (DNA): TGTGCCAGCAGCAAAGCGCTTCCTTACGAGCAGTACTTC. Translated, it gives CASSKALPYEQYF. V is TRBV21-1 and J is TRBJ2-7. TRBV21-1 is a documented pseudogene. This CDR3 contains 13 residues.

This sequence joins TRBV27 and TRBJ1-5; no reliable D call. Germline CDR1 MNHEY, CDR2 SMNVEV (reference sequence). The length of the CDR3 is 15 residues. V was trimmed by 3 bases and J by 0 bases, leaving 9 bases between them. The DNA of the CDR3 is TGTGCCAGCAGTTTTGACTACGATAGCAATCAGCCCCAGCATTTT. It is translated as CASSFDYDSNQPQHF.

This clone was counted between two and nine times. The chain is built from TRBV9 and TRBJ1-5; a weak D match, TRBD1 (5 bases). CDR3 size: 14 residues. Germline V CDR1 and CDR2: SGDLS, YYNGEE. Trimming removed 3 bases from V and 9 bases from J, with 16 bases in between. The CDR3 DNA is TGTGCCAGCAGCGAGGGGTTGGAGCCGGCGCCCCAGCATTTT. Translating it yields CASSEGLEPAPQHF.